These 30 T cell receptor beta chains originate from one sample sequenced in a study of circulating CD8 cells and anti-PD-1 response in melanoma. From live CD3+CD8+TCRalphabeta+ cells, four PD-1 and/or TIGIT subsets were sorted. The QIAseq Immune Repertoire TCR panel built the libraries from approximately 16 ng of total RNA. TCRdb ran MiXCR on the reads and lists one entry per CDR3 protein. The table includes 420 or so distinct CDR3 sequences, just over 8% detected once. The sequenced sample was CD8+ T cells from PBMCs, obtained at baseline or after one month of anti-PD-1 therapy (not recorded which). These TCRs come from a human donor with melanoma.

This clonotype rates as large (0.1 to 1%). This chain joins TRBV12-3 or TRBV12-4 and TRBJ2-7, with D maybe TRBD2 (7 bases). The CDR3 contains 12 residues. V dropped 7 bases and J dropped 5 bases, with 12 bases sitting between them. DNA of the CDR3: TGTGCCAGCACCGCGGGGGCGGACGAGCAGTACTTC. It translates to CASTAGADEQYF.

Within the sample, this clonotype is large (0.1 to 1%). The chain uses TRBV10-3 and TRBJ1-6; D is unclear. CDR1 ENHRY and CDR2 SYGVKD come from the germline V gene. Trimming took off 10 bases at V and 6 bases at J, with 13 bases between the two ends. The CDR3 spans 13 residues. This CDR3 is CASGAGGNSPLHF. As DNA, the CDR3 is TGTGCCAGCGGCGCAGGAGGTAATTCACCCCTCCACTTT.

By share, this clonotype ranks as large (0.1 to 1%). Written as DNA, the CDR3 is TGTGCCACCAGTGAAGGGGCCGATAGCAATCAGCCCCAGCATTTT. Amino acids: CATSEGADSNQPQHF. This rearrangement joins TRBV24-1 to TRBJ1-5; a possible D gene is TRBD1 (5 bases). The CDR3 runs to 15 residues. Trimming took 4 bases from V and 0 from J, leaving 9 bases between them. The V gene's germline CDR1 is KGHDR and CDR2 SFDVKD.

This clonotype is judged large. The chain has TRBV7-8 and TRBJ2-5, with 7 bases aligning to TRBD1. Germline trimming cut 2 bases from V and 4 bases from J; bases unmatched to any gene: 7. Per the germline V gene, CDR1 is SGHVS and CDR2 is FQNEAQ. The CDR3 has 15 residues. The CDR3 nucleotides read TGTGCCAGCAGCTTATTAGGGGGCTTAGGAGAGACCCAGTACTTC. It codes for CASSLLGGLGETQYF.

This clonotype is large (0.1 to 1%) by share. The chain couples TRBV27 to TRBJ2-7, with 9 bases fitting TRBD1. The V gene end was trimmed by 5 bases and the J gene end by 4 bases; junction bases not matched to a gene: 6. The CDR3 consists of 14 residues. Germline assignment: CDR1 MNHEY and CDR2 SMNVEV (reference sequence). The CDR3 spells CASSIRGQGYEQYF. The CDR3 DNA reads as TGTGCCAGCAGTATAAGGGGACAGGGTTACGAGCAGTACTTC.

The chain employs TRBV7-3 and TRBJ2-1; a possible D gene is TRBD2 (6 bases). The CDR3 contains 14 residues. The V end was cut by 4 bases, the J end by 6 bases, with 13 bases between. Germline V gene lookup returns CDR1 SGHTA and CDR2 FQGTGA. The DNA for the CDR3 is TGTGCCAGCAGCTCAACCGGGGGAGGCAATGAGCAGTTCTTC. This translates into CASSSTGGGNEQFF.

Relative to its sample, this clonotype is large (0.1 to 1%). V and J are TRBV2 and TRBJ2-1, with unresolved D. The CDR3 sequence is 16 residues long. Germline values: CDR1 SNHLY, CDR2 FYNNEI. Trimming removed 3 bases at V and 8 bases at J, with 20 bases between. CDR3 in amino acids: CASSDPSEATSDEQFF. The CDR3 region has the DNA TGTGCCAGCAGTGATCCCTCCGAAGCCACGTCAGATGAGCAGTTCTTC.

Relative to its sample, this clonotype is large. The genes are TRBV4-3 and TRBJ2-3; D not certain. Per the germline V gene, CDR1 is LGHNA and CDR2 is YSLEER. The V and J ends lost 2 bases and 2 bases respectively, with 11 bases between them. CDR3 length: 15 residues. The CDR3 loop reads CASSQFGGDTDTQYF. In DNA form, the CDR3 reads TGCGCCAGCAGCCAATTTGGCGGCGACACAGATACGCAGTATTTT.

As regards this clonotype: As the CDR3 is not closed by the conserved phenylalanine or tryptophan, this likely results from a read error. This chain joins TRBV27 and TRBJ2-3; no clear D gene. The CDR3 is 13 residues long. In germline, CDR1 is MNHEY, CDR2 SMNVEV (reference sequence). The V and J ends lost 6 bases and 8 bases respectively, with 15 bases between them. In DNA, the CDR3 is TGTGCCAGCAGCCGGACGACCGCCTGTACGCAGTATCTT. It encodes CASSRTTACTQYL.

By share, this clonotype ranks as medium-sized (0.01 to 0.1%). This chain connects TRBV20-1 to TRBJ2-2; no firm D call. This CDR3 has 15 residues. Germline V gene sequence: CDR1 DFQATT, CDR2 SNEGSKA (reference sequence). Trimming shortened V by 3 bases and J by 0 bases, and 11 bases separated the two germline ends. In DNA, the CDR3 is TGCAGTGCTAGTCCCGAAGGCACGAACACCGGGGAGCTGTTTTTT. This sequence encodes CSASPEGTNTGELFF.

By sample fraction, this clonotype is large. V usage is TRBV29-1 and J usage is TRBJ2-5; D is ambiguous. The V gene's germline CDR1 is SQVTM and CDR2 ANQGSEA. V lost 4 bases and J lost 3, with 9 bases in between. The CDR3 runs to 12 residues. The CDR3 region has the DNA TGCAGCGTTGTCTTGGAGAAAGAGACCCAGTACTTC. Protein sequence: CSVVLEKETQYF.

By sample fraction, this clonotype is medium-sized. The V call is TRBV19, the J call TRBJ2-1, with a weak D call TRBD1 (6 bases). In germline, CDR1 is LNHDA, CDR2 SQIVND (reference sequence). There are 14 residues in the CDR3. The V end was cut by 6 bases, the J end by 5 bases, with 14 bases between. CDR3 nucleotides: TGTGCCAGTAGGAGGGGACACTTAGACAATGAGCAGTTCTTC. It translates to CASRRGHLDNEQFF.

This clonotype is medium-sized by share. The rearrangement joins TRBV20-1 to TRBJ2-1, with a weak D call TRBD2 (6 bases). The germline V gene encodes CDR1 DFQATT and CDR2 SNEGSKA (reference sequence). This CDR3 comprises 16 residues. Trimming took 5 bases from V and 0 from J, leaving 17 bases between them. Here the CDR3 DNA reads TGCAGTGCTCAGCCTACCCGGGGGAGCTCCTACAATGAGCAGTTCTTC. Translating gives CSAQPTRGSSYNEQFF.

This clonotype is deemed large. The chain combines TRBV18 with TRBJ2-3, with 8 nucleotides matching TRBD2. V lost 0 bases and J lost 1; bases outside the gene matches: 3. In germline, CDR1 is KGHSH, CDR2 LQKENI. This CDR3 has 16 residues. CDR3 sequence reads: CASSPPTLAGTDTQYF. In DNA form, the CDR3 reads TGTGCCAGCTCACCACCGACACTAGCGGGCACAGATACGCAGTATTTT. The variable domain in full, with the rest retrieved from reference TRBV18 and TRBJ2-3, is NAGVMQNPRHLVRRRGQEARLRCSPMKGHSHVYWYRQLPEEGLKFMVYLQKENIIDESGMPKERFSAEFPKEGPSILRIQQVVRGDSAAYFCASSPPTLAGTDTQYFGPGTRLTVL.

By its share, this clonotype is large. The J gene is TRBJ2-1, the V gene TRBV14; D not certain. With 2 bases removed from V and 7 bases from J, the gap between germline ends came to 9 bases. The CDR3 loop spans 13 amino acids. The germline V gene has CDR1 SGHDN and CDR2 FVKESK. The CDR3 DNA follows: TGTGCCAGCAGCCAAAACACGTGGAATGAGCAGTTCTTC. Amino acids: CASSQNTWNEQFF.

By its share, this clonotype is medium-sized. A much larger clone sits a single nucleotide away, making a read error possible. The gene calls are TRBV29-1 and TRBJ1-4, with TRBD1 matching over 11 bases. CDR1 SQVTM and CDR2 ANQGSEA come from the germline V gene. Losses at the gene ends were 7 bases for V and 5 bases for J; bases not matched to a gene: 6. The CDR3 length is 14 residues. CDR3 sequence (DNA): TGCAGCGGCGGGACAGGGGGGACCAATGAAAAACTGTTTTTT. Amino acid sequence: CSGGTGGTNEKLFF.

This clonotype is classed as medium-sized. The chain links TRBV20-1 to TRBJ1-1; D is possibly TRBD1 (5 bases). V was pared by 0 bases and J by 3 bases, with 11 bases between. Germline V gene sequence: CDR1 DFQATT, CDR2 SNEGSKA (reference sequence). The CDR3 runs to 14 residues. The CDR3 is CSAREWGTHTEAFF. The CDR3 DNA reads TGCAGTGCTAGAGAATGGGGGACGCACACTGAAGCTTTCTTT.

The chain carries TRBV2 and TRBJ2-7; tentatively, D is TRBD1 (5 bases). Trimming took 7 bases from V and 1 from J, leaving 11 bases between them. There are 13 residues in the CDR3. Germline CDR1 reads SNHLY; CDR2 reads FYNNEI. CDR3 nucleotides: TGTGCCAGCACCTTGACAGATTCCTACGAGCAGTACTTC. It specifies CASTLTDSYEQYF. The full variable domain, its missing parts supplied by reference TRBV2 and TRBJ2-7, is EPEVTQTPSHQVTQMGQEVILRCVPISNHLYFYWYRQILGQKVEFLVSFYNNEISEKSEIFDDQFSVERPDGSNFTLKIRSTKLEDSAMYFCASTLTDSYEQYFGPGTRLTVT.

This clonotype is medium-sized by share. The chain has TRBV28 and TRBJ2-7; D gene uncertain. The germline V gene has CDR1 MDHEN and CDR2 SYDVKM. V lost 2 bases, J lost 3 bases, and 8 bases lay in between. The length of the CDR3 is 13 residues. The DNA for the CDR3 is TGTGCCAGCAGTTTAGACACTGACTACGAGCAGTACTTC. Encoded protein: CASSLDTDYEQYF.

By sample share, this clonotype is medium-sized. This chain joins TRBV20-1 and TRBJ2-1; no clear D. Per the germline V gene, CDR1 is DFQATT and CDR2 is SNEGSKA (reference sequence). Trimming shortened V by 1 base and J by 6 bases, and 10 bases separated the two germline ends. This CDR3 is 13 amino acids long. The CDR3 nucleotides are TGCAGTGCTAGAGTCTCAGCGCCCAATGAGCAGTTCTTC. As protein: CSARVSAPNEQFF.

This clonotype qualifies as large. This chain joins TRBV2 and TRBJ2-1; 8 nucleotides align to TRBD2. V shed 6 bases, J shed 5 bases, and the junction held 9 bases outside the gene matches. This CDR3 has 15 residues. Germline V gene data show CDR1 as SNHLY and CDR2 as FYNNEI. The chain's CDR3 is CASSAGTSRNNEQFF. The CDR3 nucleotides read TGTGCCAGCAGCGCCGGGACTAGTCGGAACAATGAGCAGTTCTTC.

This clonotype ranks as large. This sequence joins TRBV27 and TRBJ2-7; 7 nucleotides align to TRBD2. Germline CDR1 reads MNHEY; CDR2 reads SMNVEV (reference sequence). V trimming: 4 bases; J trimming: 5 bases; junction bases outside the gene matches: 8. This CDR3 is built from 14 residues. DNA for the CDR3: TGTGCCAGCAGTTCAACCCTCAGCGGGAACGAGCAGTACTTC. This encodes CASSSTLSGNEQYF.

By its share, this clonotype is large. The gene calls are TRBV29-1 and TRBJ2-1, with 9 bases aligning to TRBD2. Germline V gene lookup returns CDR1 SQVTM and CDR2 ANQGSEA. Trimming cost V 3 bases and J 7 bases; bases outside gene matches: 7. This CDR3 comprises 14 residues. The chain's CDR3 is CSVDFSGSGNEQFF. In DNA, the CDR3 is TGCAGCGTTGATTTTAGCGGGAGTGGAAATGAGCAGTTCTTC.

Concerning this clonotype: It may be a read error: a sequence one base away is much more abundant. This rearrangement joins TRBV20-1 to TRBJ2-3, with D perhaps matching TRBD1 (7 bases). Between the trimmed V and J ends, which lost 7 bases and 4 bases, there was a span of 18 bases. This CDR3 has 14 residues. Germline V gene data show CDR1 as DFQATT and CDR2 as SNEGSKA (reference sequence). CDR3 coding DNA: TGCAGTGGGGGGAGGACAGGTTTATCAGATACGCAGTATTTT. This translates into CSGGRTGLSDTQYF.

By its share, this clonotype is medium-sized. The chain couples TRBV7-3 to TRBJ2-1, with 9 positions matching TRBD2. The CDR3 length is 15 residues. Germline V gene sequence: CDR1 SGHTA, CDR2 FQGTGA. After removal of 5 bases from V and 8 bases from J, the junction contained 10 bases not matched to a gene. For the CDR3, the DNA is TGTGCCAGCAGCAGCAGCGGGGGGTCGGTAGATGAGCAGTTCTTC. Residues: CASSSSGGSVDEQFF.

This clonotype is categorized as medium-sized. V is TRBV14 and J is TRBJ2-2; a possible D gene is TRBD2 (7 bases). Between the trimmed V and J ends, which lost 4 bases and 0 bases, there was a span of 9 bases. Germline-derived CDR1 and CDR2 are SGHDN and FVKESK. CDR3 length: 15 residues. The CDR3 DNA follows: TGTGCCAGCAGCCTCGGGGGGCCGAACACCGGGGAGCTGTTTTTT. It codes for CASSLGGPNTGELFF.

By its share, this clonotype is medium-sized (0.01 to 0.1%). V gene TRBV20-1 combines with J gene TRBJ1-6; unclear D gene. Trimming took 0 bases from V and 0 from J, leaving 15 bases between them. Germline V gene lookup returns CDR1 DFQATT and CDR2 SNEGSKA (reference sequence). The CDR3 loop spans 18 amino acids. The CDR3 loop is CSARDDSEVSSYNSPLHF. In nucleotides, the CDR3 is TGCAGTGCTAGAGACGATAGTGAAGTGAGCTCCTATAATTCACCCCTCCACTTT.

In its sample, this clonotype ranks as large. This chain joins TRBV19 and TRBJ1-1; D is unresolved. Germline CDR1 reads LNHDA; CDR2 reads SQIVND (reference sequence). V was shortened by 0 bases and J by 4 bases, with 6 bases between the two germline ends. The CDR3 is made up of 13 amino acids. The CDR3 region is CASSIDLSTEAFF. DNA of the CDR3: TGTGCCAGTAGTATAGATCTAAGCACTGAAGCTTTCTTT.

This clonotype is medium-sized in the sample. V usage is TRBV7-9 and J usage is TRBJ1-1, with D perhaps TRBD1 (6 bases). Germline CDR1 and CDR2: SEHNR and FQNEAQ (reference sequence). V dropped 3 bases and J dropped 6 bases, with 20 bases sitting between them. CDR3 length: 16 amino acids. CDR3 protein: CASSFFFGQLTSEAFF. As DNA, the CDR3 is TGTGCCAGCAGCTTCTTCTTCGGACAGCTCACATCTGAAGCTTTCTTT.

This clonotype is labeled as large. CDR3 nucleotide sequence: TGCAGTGCCATAGACAGGGGCCCTGGTTCGAACGAGCAGTACTTC. Its protein is CSAIDRGPGSNEQYF. The chain has TRBV20-1 and TRBJ2-7; 8 bases fit TRBD1. V shed 6 bases, J shed 5 bases, and the junction held 15 bases outside the gene matches. Germline lookup yields CDR1 DFQATT and CDR2 SNEGSKA (reference sequence). CDR3 length: 15 residues.